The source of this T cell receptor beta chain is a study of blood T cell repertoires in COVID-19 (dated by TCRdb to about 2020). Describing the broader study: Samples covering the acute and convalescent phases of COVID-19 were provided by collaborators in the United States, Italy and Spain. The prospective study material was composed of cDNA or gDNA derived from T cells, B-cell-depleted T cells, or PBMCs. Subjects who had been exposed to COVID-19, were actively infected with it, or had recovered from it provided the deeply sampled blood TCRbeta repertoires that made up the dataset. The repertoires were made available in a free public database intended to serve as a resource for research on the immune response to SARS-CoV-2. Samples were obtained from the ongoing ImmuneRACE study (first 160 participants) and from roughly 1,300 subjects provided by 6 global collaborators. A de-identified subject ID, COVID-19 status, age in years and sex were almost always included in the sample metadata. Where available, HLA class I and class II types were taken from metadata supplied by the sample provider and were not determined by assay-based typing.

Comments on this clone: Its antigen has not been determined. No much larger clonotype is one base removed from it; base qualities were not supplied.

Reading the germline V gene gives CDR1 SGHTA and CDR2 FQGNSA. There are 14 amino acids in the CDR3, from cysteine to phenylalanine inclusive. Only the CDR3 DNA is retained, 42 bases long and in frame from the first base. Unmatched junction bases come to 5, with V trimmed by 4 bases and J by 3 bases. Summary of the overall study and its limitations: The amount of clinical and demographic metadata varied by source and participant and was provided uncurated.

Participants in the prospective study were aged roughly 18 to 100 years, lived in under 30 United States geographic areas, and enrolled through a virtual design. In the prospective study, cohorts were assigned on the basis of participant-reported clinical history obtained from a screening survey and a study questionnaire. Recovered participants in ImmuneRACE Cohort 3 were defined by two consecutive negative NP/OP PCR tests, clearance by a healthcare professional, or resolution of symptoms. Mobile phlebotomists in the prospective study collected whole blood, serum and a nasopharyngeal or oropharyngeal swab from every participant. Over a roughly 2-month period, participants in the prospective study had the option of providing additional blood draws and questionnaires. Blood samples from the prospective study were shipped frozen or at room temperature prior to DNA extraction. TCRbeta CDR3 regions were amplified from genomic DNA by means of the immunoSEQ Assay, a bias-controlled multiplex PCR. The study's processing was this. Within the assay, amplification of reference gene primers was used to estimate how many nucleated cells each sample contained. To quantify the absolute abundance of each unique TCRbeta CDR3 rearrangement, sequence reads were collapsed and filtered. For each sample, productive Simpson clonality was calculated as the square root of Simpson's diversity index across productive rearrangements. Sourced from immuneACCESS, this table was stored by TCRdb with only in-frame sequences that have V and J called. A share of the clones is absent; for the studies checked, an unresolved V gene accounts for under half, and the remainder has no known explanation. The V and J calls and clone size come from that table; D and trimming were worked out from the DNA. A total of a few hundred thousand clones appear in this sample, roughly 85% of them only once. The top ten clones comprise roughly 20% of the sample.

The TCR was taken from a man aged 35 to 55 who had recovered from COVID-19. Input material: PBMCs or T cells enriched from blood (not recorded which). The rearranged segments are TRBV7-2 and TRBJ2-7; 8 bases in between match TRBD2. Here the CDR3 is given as CASSYPGGFYEQYF. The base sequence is TGTGCCAGCAGCTACCCGGGGGGGTTCTACGAGCAGTACTTC.